A selection of T cell receptor beta chains follows, all from one sample in a study of Ad26.COV2.S vaccination and SARS-CoV-2 variants. Clones were read by immunoSEQ multiplex PCR, and TCRdb kept only the in-frame ones, dropping some. The sample records 350,000 to 450,000 clones, 87% being singletons. This specimen was peripheral blood, taken in a trial of Ad26.COV2.S vaccine versus placebo. The source of these receptors is a person aged 18 to 65 who received the Ad26.COV2.S COVID-19 vaccine or a placebo. Both conserved end residues are part of each CDR3. A D gene is named only where the DNA matches it firmly. Expanded clones get a size class; other rows say once, few or many, or leave the size out.

v_call	j_call	clone_size	d_call	cdr3_nt	cdr3_aa
TRBV29-1	TRBJ1-2	NA	NA	TGCAGCGTCGGCCCCCGACGGATATCTAACTATGGCTACACCTTC	CSVGPRRISNYGYTF
TRBV7-9	TRBJ2-2	few	NA	TGTGCCACCGAGATTGCCATTGACGTCGGGGAGCTGTTTTTT	CATEIAIDVGELFF
TRBV7-9	TRBJ1-6	NA	NA	TGTGCCAGCAGCTTAGGGGGTCAGGGGCGGGATTCACCCCTCCACTTT	CASSLGGQGRDSPLHF
TRBV2	TRBJ1-4	NA	TRBD1	TGTGCCAGCAGTGGGGGACAGGGGCATGAAAAACTGTTTTTT	CASSGGQGHEKLFF
TRBV27	TRBJ1-1	NA	TRBD1	TGTGCCAGCAGTTCGACAGGGGGCTCTGAAGCTTTCTTT	CASSSTGGSEAFF
TRBV7-8	TRBJ1-1	NA	NA	TGTGCCAGCAGCTTAGCGTTCGGGGCAGCAGCTTTCTTT	CASSLAFGAAAFF
TRBV19	TRBJ2-1	NA	TRBD1	TGTGCCAGTAGTCCCCGGACAGGGGAAAATGAGCAGTTCTTC	CASSPRTGENEQFF
TRBV7-8	TRBJ1-2	NA	TRBD1	TGTGCCAGCAGCTTAGCAGGGGACAGGGGGCTGGGTGGCTACACCTTC	CASSLAGDRGLGGYTF
TRBV30	TRBJ2-7	NA	NA	TGTGCCTGGAGAGATGGGACCTCCTACGAGCAGTACTTC	CAWRDGTSYEQYF
TRBV6-5	TRBJ2-3	NA	TRBD1	TGTGCCAGCAGTTACCCCGGACAGGGGGTAGATACGCAGTATTTT	CASSYPGQGVDTQYF
TRBV7-2	TRBJ2-7	NA	NA	TGTGCCAGCAGCACTAGCCCAGTAAATGGAGGCGAGCAGTACTTC	CASSTSPVNGGEQYF
TRBV2	TRBJ2-4	NA	TRBD1	TGTGCCAGCAGTGAGGGACAGGCCAAAAACATTCAGTACTTC	CASSEGQAKNIQYF
TRBV5-1	TRBJ2-7	NA	TRBD1	TGCGCCAGTCGGGACAGCTCCTACGAGCAGTACTTC	CASRDSSYEQYF
TRBV25-1	TRBJ2-7	NA	NA	TGTGCCAGCAGTGAATCGGTCAGCCCCTACGAGCAGTACTTC	CASSESVSPYEQYF
TRBV5-6	TRBJ1-1	NA	TRBD1	TGTGCCAGCAGCTTCAGGGGGGGCACTGAAGCTTTCTTT	CASSFRGGTEAFF
TRBV2	TRBJ2-1	NA	TRBD2	TGTGCCAGCAGGGGTCGGCGGGGGGGCAGCGATGAGCAGTTCTTC	CASRGRRGGSDEQFF
TRBV5-4	TRBJ1-1	NA	NA	TGTGCCAGCAGCTCCCCCTGGACGGGGGACCGTGGCTACACTGAAGCTTTCTTT	CASSSPWTGDRGYTEAFF